These 17 T cell receptor beta chains were sequenced from one sample in a study of somatic mutations in cytotoxic T cells in rheumatoid arthritis. Libraries were prepared by immunoSEQ multiplex PCR; TCRdb keeps only in-frame clonotypes and omits some of them. The sample contains almost 7,500 clones, 74% of which appear only once. Sequenced: CD8+ T cells sorted from blood. All receptors derive from an adult with rheumatoid arthritis.

This clone has a handful of counts. The chain has TRBV28 and TRBJ2-7; D gene unclear. V gave up 5 bases and J gave up 7 bases, with 12 bases separating them. CDR1 is MDHEN and CDR2 is SYDVKM in the germline V gene. This CDR3 has 12 residues. CDR3 nucleotide sequence: TGTGCCAGCAGTCATGCACGAAGGGAGCAGTACTTC. Residues: CASSHARREQYF.

This chain links TRBV19 with TRBJ2-3; D possibly corresponds to TRBD2 (6 bases). CDR1 LNHDA and CDR2 SQIVND come from the germline V gene (reference sequence). Trimming pared 5 bases from V and 4 bases from J, leaving 16 bases between. CDR3 size: 15 residues. CDR3 sequence reads: CASSSITSFADTQYF. Here the CDR3 DNA reads TGTGCCAGTAGTTCGATCACTAGCTTCGCAGATACGCAGTATTTT.

The chain combines TRBV14 with TRBJ2-5, with D possibly matching TRBD2 (6 bases). Trimming left V 1 base short and J 11 bases short, with 23 bases between. This CDR3 has 16 residues. Germline lookup yields CDR1 SGHDN and CDR2 FVKESK. CDR3 in amino acids: CASSQGKRVSEGEQYF. The CDR3 DNA follows: TGTGCCAGCAGCCAAGGGAAGCGGGTCTCTGAGGGAGAGCAGTACTTC.

J is TRBJ1-1 and V is TRBV30, with D possibly being TRBD1 (6 bases). V dropped 4 bases and J dropped 5 bases, with 11 bases sitting between them. From germline, CDR1 is GTSNPN and CDR2 SVGIG (reference sequence). This CDR3 has 12 amino acids. The CDR3 sequence: CAWKQGRTEAFF. The DNA of the CDR3 is TGTGCCTGGAAACAGGGTAGAACTGAAGCTTTCTTT.

This chain uses TRBV19 with TRBJ2-1; D ambiguous. The CDR3 is made up of 15 amino acids. V lost 3 bases, J lost 2 bases, and 11 bases lay in between. CDR1 is LNHDA, CDR2 SQIVND, per germline (reference sequence). CDR3 in DNA: TGTGCCAGTAGTATGAGGACGCCAGCCTACAATGAGCAGTTCTTC. Its translation is CASSMRTPAYNEQFF.

This sequence joins TRBV5-1 and TRBJ2-3; D is tentatively TRBD1 or TRBD2 (5 bases each). V lost 0 bases and J lost 2, with 13 bases in between. Germline V gives CDR1 SGHRS, CDR2 YFSETQ. The CDR3 is 16 amino acids. DNA for the CDR3: TGCGCCAGCAGCTTGGTTTCCGGGACGCTCACAGATACGCAGTATTTT. Translating it yields CASSLVSGTLTDTQYF.

This chain uses TRBV15 with TRBJ1-5, with no clear D. Trimming cost V 0 bases and J 6 bases, with 9 bases left between them. The CDR3 sequence is 14 residues long. Germline CDR1 reads LNHNV; CDR2 reads YYDKDF (reference sequence). The CDR3 loop reads CATSRDSPGQPQHF. CDR3 nucleotides: TGTGCCACCAGCAGAGATAGTCCGGGTCAGCCCCAGCATTTT.

This clone has more than one count but fewer than ten. This chain's CDR3 is CASSQGAEAFF. CDR3 nucleotides: TGCGCCAGCAGCCAAGGCGCAGAAGCTTTCTTT. The chain is built from TRBV4-1 and TRBJ1-1, with D uncertain. The length of the CDR3 is 11 residues. V was cut by 1 base and J by 8 bases, with 5 bases left in between. CDR1 is MGHRA and CDR2 is YSYEKL in the germline V gene.

This clone was seen more than once but under ten times. The CDR3 reads CASSPYRVADEQYF. Written as DNA, the CDR3 is TGTGCCAGCAGCCCCTACAGGGTGGCGGACGAGCAGTACTTC. The rearrangement links TRBV9 to TRBJ2-7; possibly TRBD1 for D (6 bases). CDR1 is SGDLS and CDR2 is YYNGEE in the germline V gene. V lost 4 bases, J lost 5 bases, and 16 bases lay in between. The CDR3 runs to 14 residues. The full variable domain, its missing parts supplied by reference TRBV9 and TRBJ2-7, is DSGVTQTPKHLITATGQRVTLRCSPRSGDLSVYWYQQSLDQGLQFLIQYYNGEERAKGNILERFSAQQFPDLHSELNLSSLELGDSALYFCASSPYRVADEQYFGPGTRLTVT.

J is TRBJ2-2 and V is TRBV7-9; no reliable D call. The CDR3 loop spans 15 amino acids. CDR1 is SEHNR and CDR2 is FQNEAQ in the germline V gene (reference sequence). Trimming removed 1 base from V and 7 bases from J, with 13 bases in between. The CDR3 DNA follows: TGTGCCAGCAGCTTAGGGGAAATAAGAATCGGGGAGCTGTTTTTT. Its protein product is CASSLGEIRIGELFF.

This clone showed up just once. One end of the junction does not line up with germline, which may come from a read error. The rearrangement links TRBV5-1 to TRBJ2-7; D is ambiguous. The CDR3 has 12 amino acids. Germline CDR1 reads SGHRS; CDR2 reads YFSETQ. The CDR3 sequence: CASSLSGYDQYF. The CDR3 nucleotides read TGCGCCAGCAGCTTGTCCGGCTACGATCAGTACTTC.

The V and J genes are TRBV27 and TRBJ2-2, with unresolved D. V was shortened by 6 bases and J by 6 bases, with 8 bases between the two germline ends. Germline V lookup: CDR1 MNHEY, CDR2 SMNVEV (reference sequence). The CDR3 extends over 12 amino acids. The CDR3 is CASSMLPGELFF. The DNA for the CDR3 is TGTGCCAGCAGCATGCTGCCCGGGGAGCTGTTTTTT.

V is TRBV5-1 and J is TRBJ1-1, with 9 bases lining up with TRBD1. The CDR3 runs to 17 residues. V lost 4 bases, J lost 0 bases, and 10 bases stayed unmatched. The germline V gene encodes CDR1 SGHRS and CDR2 YFSETQ. CDR3 in amino acids: CASSRAGTGLMNTEAFF. DNA of the CDR3: TGCGCCAGCAGCAGAGCCGGGACAGGGCTCATGAACACTGAAGCTTTCTTT.

V is TRBV4-3 and J is TRBJ2-1; 10 positions agree with TRBD1. CDR1 and CDR2 (germline): LGHNA, YSLEER. Losses at the gene ends were 0 bases for V and 2 bases for J; bases not matched to a gene: 4. This CDR3 has 17 amino acids. The CDR3 region is CASSQEVDRGAYNEQFF. The CDR3 DNA reads TGCGCCAGCAGCCAAGAAGTGGACAGGGGGGCCTACAATGAGCAGTTCTTC.

The V call is TRBV6-1, the J call TRBJ2-7, with D maybe TRBD1 (6 bases). Trimming removed 7 bases at V and 3 bases at J, with 16 bases between. The CDR3 consists of 14 residues. Per the germline V gene, CDR1 is MNHNS and CDR2 is SASEGT. The CDR3 loop is CASIETGRHYEQYF. CDR3 nucleotide sequence: TGTGCCAGCATTGAGACAGGCCGGCACTACGAGCAGTACTTC.

In its sample, this clone was seen a few times. This sequence joins TRBV7-9 and TRBJ1-5; 9 nucleotides agree with TRBD1. CDR1 SEHNR and CDR2 FQNEAQ come from the germline V gene (reference sequence). The CDR3 is 14 residues long. After removal of 6 bases from V and 5 bases from J, the junction contained 5 bases not matched to a gene. The CDR3 nucleotides are TGTGCCAGCAGTTTGGGACAGGGAGATCAGCCCCAGCATTTT. It yields the protein CASSLGQGDQPQHF.

The rearrangement joins TRBV7-9 to TRBJ2-5; no clear D gene. From germline, CDR1 is SEHNR and CDR2 FQNEAQ (reference sequence). Trimming left V 1 base short and J 1 base short, with 7 bases between. This CDR3 has 14 amino acids. The CDR3 here is CASSLGLIQETQYF. The CDR3 DNA sequence: TGTGCCAGCAGCTTAGGCCTGATCCAAGAGACCCAGTACTTC.